Reported below is one T cell receptor beta chain. The sample belongs to a study of T cells in Graves' hyperthyroidism and ophthalmopathy. This CDR3 spans 15 amino acids. V gave up 5 bases and J gave up 0 bases; unmatched junction bases: 9. Germline V lookup: CDR1 GTSNPN, CDR2 SVGIG (reference sequence). Using RNA transcripts as the source, TCR beta CDR3 regions were amplified. RT-PCR in the first round (using the HTBI primer set) targeted the TCR CDR3. From the multiplex PCR reads, TCRdb called clonotypes with MiXCR, one entry per CDR3 protein. The sample lists 300,000 to 400,000 distinct CDR3 sequences, 14% occurring once.

The TCR sequence derives from a woman in her thirties with Graves' hyperthyroidism. What was sequenced was blood. This chain uses TRBV30 with TRBJ2-7, with 8 bases identical to TRBD2. The CDR3 coding sequence is TGTGCCTGGTGTCCGGGACTAGGTGCCTCCTACGAGCAGTACTTC. This encodes CAWCPGLGASYEQYF.